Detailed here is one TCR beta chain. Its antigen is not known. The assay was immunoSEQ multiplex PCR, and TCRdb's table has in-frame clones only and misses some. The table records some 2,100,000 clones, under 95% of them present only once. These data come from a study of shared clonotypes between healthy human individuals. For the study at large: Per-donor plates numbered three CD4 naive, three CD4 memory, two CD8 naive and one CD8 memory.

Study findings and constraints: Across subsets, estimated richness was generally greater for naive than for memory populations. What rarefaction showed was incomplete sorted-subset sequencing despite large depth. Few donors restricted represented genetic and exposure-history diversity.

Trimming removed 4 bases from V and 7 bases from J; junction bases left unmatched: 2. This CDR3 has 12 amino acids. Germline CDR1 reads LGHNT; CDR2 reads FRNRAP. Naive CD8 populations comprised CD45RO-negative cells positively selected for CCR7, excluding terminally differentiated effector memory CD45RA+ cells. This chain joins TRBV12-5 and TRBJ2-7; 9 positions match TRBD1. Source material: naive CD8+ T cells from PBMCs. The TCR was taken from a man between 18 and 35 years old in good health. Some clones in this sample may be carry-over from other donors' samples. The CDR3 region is CASGSDRGEQYF. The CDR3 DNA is TGTGCTAGTGGTTCGGACAGGGGTGAGCAGTACTTC. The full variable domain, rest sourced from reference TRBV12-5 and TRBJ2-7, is DARVTQTPRHKVTEMGQEVTMRCQPILGHNTVFWYRQTMMQGLELLAYFRNRAPLDDSGMPKDRFSAEMPDATLATLKIQPSEPRDSAVYFCASGSDRGEQYFGPGTRLTVT.